The 18 T cell receptor beta chains below were found in one sample sequenced in a study of blood T cell repertoires in COVID-19. The assay was immunoSEQ multiplex PCR, and TCRdb's table has in-frame clones only and misses some. This table has around 400,000 clones, under 90% appearing once. The specimen sequenced was PBMCs or T cells enriched from blood (not recorded which). The receptors here all came from a woman aged 25 to 45 who had recovered from COVID-19.

The chain uses TRBV28 and TRBJ1-4; D not certain. V shed 8 bases and J shed 7 bases, with 17 bases lying between them. The CDR3 runs 14 residues. The germline V gene has CDR1 MDHEN and CDR2 SYDVKM. CDR3 DNA sequence: TGTGCCAGCGGGTCGGAGGCTCCGCGTGAAAAACTGTTTTTT. This codes for CASGSEAPREKLFF.

The genes are TRBV18 and TRBJ2-1; possible D gene TRBD1, 5 bases. Trimming pared 3 bases from V and 2 bases from J, leaving 11 bases between. This CDR3 contains 15 residues. CDR1 is KGHSH and CDR2 is LQKENI in the germline V gene. CDR3 in amino acids: CASSPTVPPYNEQFF. CDR3 DNA sequence: TGTGCCAGCTCACCGACAGTGCCGCCCTACAATGAGCAGTTCTTC.

As DNA, the CDR3 is TGTGCCAGCAGTTTACGAATGAGGGGGTATAATTCACCCCTCCACTTT. Its translation: CASSLRMRGYNSPLHF. The chain recombines TRBV28 with TRBJ1-6; D might be TRBD1 (6 bases). Per germline, CDR1 MDHEN and CDR2 SYDVKM. Trimming removed 2 bases from V and 4 bases from J, with 12 bases in between. The CDR3 contains 16 residues.

This clone was seen a few times. V gene TRBV7-8 combines with J gene TRBJ1-2; D possibly corresponds to TRBD1 (6 bases). V dropped 5 bases and J dropped 7 bases, with 17 bases sitting between them. Germline V gene sequence: CDR1 SGHVS, CDR2 FQNEAQ. This CDR3 region has 14 residues. The CDR3 sequence: CASSPTPGGGGYTF. The CDR3 bases are TGTGCCAGCAGCCCGACCCCTGGGGGCGGTGGCTACACCTTC.

The chain has TRBV7-2 and TRBJ1-1; possibly TRBD1 for D (5 bases). This CDR3 spans 16 amino acids. Germline CDR1 is SGHTA and CDR2 is FQGNSA. Trimming took 2 bases from V and 1 from J, leaving 14 bases between them. Here the CDR3 reads CASSLSGQGKNTEAFF. In nucleotides, the CDR3 is TGTGCCAGCAGCTTAAGCGGGCAGGGAAAGAACACTGAAGCTTTCTTT. Combining the CDR3 with reference TRBV7-2 and TRBJ1-1 gives the whole variable domain GAGVSQSPSNKVTEKGKDVELRCDPISGHTALYWYRQSLGQGLEFLIYFQGNSAPDKSGLPSDRFSAERTGGSVSTLTIQRTQQEDSAVYLCASSLSGQGKNTEAFFGQGTRLTVV.

The chain has TRBV30 and TRBJ2-7; tentatively, D is TRBD1 (6 bases). The CDR3 covers 13 residues. Trimming removed 1 base at V and 3 bases at J, with 10 bases between. CDR1 is GTSNPN, CDR2 SVGIG, per germline (reference sequence). The CDR3 nucleotides are TGTGCCTGGAGTGCGGACAGATTCTACGAGCAGTACTTC. The encoded protein is CAWSADRFYEQYF.

In its sample, this clone was seen a few times. The chain recombines TRBV4-1 with TRBJ2-7; possibly TRBD1 for D (5 bases). V lost 4 bases to trimming and J lost 5 bases, with 15 bases between them. The CDR3 is 14 residues long. Germline V gene data show CDR1 as MGHRA and CDR2 as YSYEKL. CDR3 amino acids: CASSRPTQAHEQYF. CDR3 nucleotide sequence: TGCGCCAGCAGCCGCCCTACACAGGCACACGAGCAGTACTTC.

V gene TRBV4-1 combines with J gene TRBJ2-1; no firm D call. V shed 2 bases and J shed 3 bases, with 5 bases lying between them. Germline V gene sequence: CDR1 MGHRA, CDR2 YSYEKL. The length of the CDR3 is 13 residues. In nucleotides, the CDR3 is TGCGCCAGCAGCCAATCAGACTACAATGAGCAGTTCTTC. Translated: CASSQSDYNEQFF.

V usage is TRBV30 and J usage is TRBJ1-4; D remains ambiguous. Germline CDR1 GTSNPN, CDR2 SVGIG (reference sequence). The CDR3 sequence is 12 residues long. Deletions cut 1 base from V and 5 bases from J, with 5 bases between. The CDR3 here is CAWSGPNEKLFF. In DNA, the CDR3 is TGTGCCTGGAGTGGGCCCAATGAAAAACTGTTTTTT.

The rearrangement links TRBV11-3 to TRBJ2-5; 13 bases match TRBD2. The CDR3 contains 15 residues. The V and J ends lost 4 bases and 5 bases, in that order; junction bases with no gene match: 4. Germline-derived CDR1 and CDR2 are SGHNT and YENEEA. DNA of the CDR3: TGTGCCAGCAGCTCGACGACTAGCGGGGGGGAGACCCAGTACTTC. Encoded protein: CASSSTTSGGETQYF.

V and J are TRBV28 and TRBJ1-5, with 12 bases matching TRBD1. Germline V gene sequence: CDR1 MDHEN, CDR2 SYDVKM. This CDR3 has 14 amino acids. Unmatched junction bases numbered 5, after V lost 9 bases and J lost 5 bases. The CDR3 spells CASWGQGAYQPQHF. The CDR3 DNA is TGTGCCAGTTGGGGACAGGGGGCTTATCAGCCCCAGCATTTT.

This clone was observed once. The chain has TRBV30 and TRBJ2-6, with a weak D call TRBD1 (5 bases). Trimming removed 2 bases from V and 4 bases from J, with 9 bases in between. CDR1 and CDR2 from the germline V gene are GTSNPN and SVGIG (reference sequence). The CDR3 has 14 residues. CDR3 sequence: CAWSKGIGANVLTF. CDR3 DNA: TGTGCCTGGAGTAAGGGGATAGGGGCCAACGTCCTGACTTTC.

This chain uses TRBV3-1 (or the pseudogene TRBV3-2) with TRBJ2-1; 14 bases map to TRBD2. V shed 0 bases, J shed 5 bases, and the junction held 12 bases outside the gene matches. Looked up from germline, CDR1 is LGHDT and CDR2 is YNNKEL (reference sequence). This CDR3 contains 20 residues. CDR3: CASSQDRGGLAGVNHNEQFF. CDR3 sequence (DNA): TGTGCCAGCAGCCAAGATCGCGGGGGACTAGCGGGAGTTAACCACAATGAGCAGTTCTTC.

The rearrangement uses TRBV27 and TRBJ2-5; 9 nucleotides agree with TRBD2. Unmatched junction bases numbered 6, after V lost 4 bases and J lost 0 bases. The CDR3 totals 16 residues. Germline CDR1 MNHEY, CDR2 SMNVEV (reference sequence). CDR3 DNA: TGTGCCAGCAGTTCGTCAGCGGGGGGTTACCAAGAGACCCAGTACTTC. Encoded protein: CASSSSAGGYQETQYF.

The chain combines TRBV5-6 with TRBJ2-1; the D is unclear. The germline CDR1 and CDR2 sequences are SGHDT and YYEEEE. Deletions cut 1 base from V and 7 bases from J, with 9 bases between. The CDR3 contains 13 residues. The CDR3 nucleotides are TGTGCCAGCAGCTTGCGTCCCGTGAATGAGCAGTTCTTC. It yields the protein CASSLRPVNEQFF.

The chain recombines TRBV5-1 with TRBJ1-4, with 7 nucleotides matching TRBD1. CDR1 SGHRS and CDR2 YFSETQ come from the germline V gene. This CDR3 region has 14 residues. V lost 2 bases and J lost 4; bases outside the gene matches: 2. The CDR3 protein is CASSFGTVNEKLFF. The CDR3 nucleotides are TGCGCCAGCAGCTTTGGGACAGTTAATGAAAAACTGTTTTTT. The variable domain in full, with the rest retrieved from reference TRBV5-1 and TRBJ1-4, is KAGVTQTPRYLIKTRGQQVTLSCSPISGHRSVSWYQQTPGQGLQFLFEYFSETQRNKGNFPGRFSGRQFSNSRSEMNVSTLELGDSALYLCASSFGTVNEKLFFGSGTQLSVL.

This clone has a handful of counts. The chain uses TRBV20-1 and TRBJ1-2; a possible D gene is TRBD1 (6 bases). Germline-derived CDR1 and CDR2 are DFQATT and SNEGSKA (reference sequence). The CDR3 contains 11 residues. Trimming took 6 bases from V and 8 from J, leaving 13 bases between them. The CDR3 sequence: CSARTGLGYTF. The DNA for the CDR3 is TGCAGTGCCCGAACAGGGCTCGGCTACACCTTC.

The V and J genes are TRBV29-1 and TRBJ2-1; 9 bases match TRBD2. Germline CDR1 is SQVTM and CDR2 is ANQGSEA. The CDR3 has 15 residues. V dropped 7 bases and J dropped 10; count of bases not matched to a gene: 17. CDR3 in amino acids: CSGSTFRASGTEQFF. The DNA for the CDR3 is TGCAGCGGTAGCACGTTCCGGGCTAGCGGGACCGAGCAGTTCTTC.